The T cell receptor (beta chain) under discussion was sequenced for a study of identical twins. On this clonotype: The antigen is unknown.

From the 5' RACE reads, TCRdb called clonotypes with MiXCR, one entry per CDR3 protein. Of some 1,600,000 distinct CDR3 sequences listed, less than 40% are singletons. The CDR3 loop spans 14 amino acids. Trimming at V came to 7 bases and at J to 3 bases, leaving 6 bases not matched to a gene. Germline values: CDR1 LNHDA, CDR2 SQIVND (reference sequence). Study findings and constraints: Twins' excess sharing was less marked for out-of-frame beta sequences.

Sequencing used cord blood. This chain links TRBV19 with TRBJ2-1; 7 nucleotides agree with TRBD2. The TCR originated in a newborn girl in good health. The CDR3 is CASTPREVYNEQFF. CDR3 in DNA: TGTGCCAGTACCCCTCGGGAGGTCTACAATGAGCAGTTCTTC.